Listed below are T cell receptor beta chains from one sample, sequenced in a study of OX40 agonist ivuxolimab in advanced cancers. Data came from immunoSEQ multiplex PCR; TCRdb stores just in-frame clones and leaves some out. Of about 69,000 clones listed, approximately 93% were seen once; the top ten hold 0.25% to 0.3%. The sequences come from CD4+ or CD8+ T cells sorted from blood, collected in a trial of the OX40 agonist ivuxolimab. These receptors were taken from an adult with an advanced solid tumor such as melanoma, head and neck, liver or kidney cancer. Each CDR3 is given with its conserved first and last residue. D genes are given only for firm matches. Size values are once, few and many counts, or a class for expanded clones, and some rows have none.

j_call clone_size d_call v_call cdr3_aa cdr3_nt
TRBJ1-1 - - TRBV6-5 CASSYVGDRTEAFF TGTGCCAGCAGTTACGTAGGGGATCGCACTGAAGCTTTCTTT
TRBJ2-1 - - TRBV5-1 CASSREMSSYNEQFF TGCGCCAGCAGCCGCGAAATGAGCTCCTACAATGAGCAGTTCTTC
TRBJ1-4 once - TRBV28 CASSFGGANEKLFF TGTGCCAGCAGTTTCGGCGGGGCTAATGAAAAACTGTTTTTT
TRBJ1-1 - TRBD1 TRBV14 CASSQWDRLAVGAEAFF TGTGCCAGCAGCCAATGGGACAGGCTTGCCGTCGGCGCTGAAGCTTTCTTT
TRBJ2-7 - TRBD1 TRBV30 CAWGQGSIYEQYF TGTGCCTGGGGACAGGGATCCATTTACGAGCAGTACTTC
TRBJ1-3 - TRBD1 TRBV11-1 CASADRAYGNTIYF TGTGCCAGCGCGGACAGGGCGTACGGAAACACCATATATTTT
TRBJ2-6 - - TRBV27 CASSPRRTSGANVLTF TGTGCCAGCAGTCCTAGACGGACCTCTGGGGCCAACGTCCTGACTTTC
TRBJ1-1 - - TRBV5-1 CASMRGPELEAFF TGCGCCAGCATGAGGGGCCCGGAACTTGAAGCTTTCTTT
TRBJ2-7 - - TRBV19 CASSLVLVDLPRAYEQYF TGTGCCAGTAGCCTTGTACTAGTCGACCTTCCCCGGGCCTACGAGCAGTACTTC
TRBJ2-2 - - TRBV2 CATRRQNTGELFF TGTGCCACTCGGAGGCAGAACACCGGGGAGCTGTTTTTT
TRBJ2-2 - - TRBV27 CASRRSTTRIGELFF TGTGCCAGCAGACGATCCACCACTAGGATCGGGGAGCTGTTTTTT
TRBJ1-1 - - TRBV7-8 CASSLGGIGGTEAFF TGTGCCAGCAGCTTAGGGGGAATTGGAGGCACTGAAGCTTTCTTT
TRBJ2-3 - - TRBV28 CASSQGISQYF TGTGCCAGCAGTCAGGGGATCTCGCAGTATTTT
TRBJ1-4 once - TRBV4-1 CASSQEANGNYEKLFF TGCGCCAGCAGCCAAGAAGCCAACGGGAACTACGAAAAACTGTTTTTT
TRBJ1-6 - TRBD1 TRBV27 CASSLGTGLNSPLHF TGTGCCAGCAGTTTAGGGACAGGGCTTAATTCACCCCTCCACTTT
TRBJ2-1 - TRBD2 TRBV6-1 CASSEGGDEQFF TGTGCCAGCAGTGAGGGAGGGGATGAGCAGTTCTTC
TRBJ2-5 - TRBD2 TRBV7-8 CASSSTSGRGEETQYF TGTGCCAGCAGCTCGACTAGCGGGAGAGGGGAAGAGACCCAGTACTTC
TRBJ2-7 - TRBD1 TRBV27 CASSSRDRGYEQYF TGTGCCAGCAGTTCCCGGGACAGGGGCTACGAGCAGTACTTC
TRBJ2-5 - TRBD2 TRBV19 CASSKPSGNRETQYF TGTGCCAGTAGCAAACCTAGCGGGAACAGAGAGACCCAGTACTTC
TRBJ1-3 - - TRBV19 CASSIQGRNTIYF TGTGCCAGTAGTATACAGGGGCGAAACACCATATATTTT
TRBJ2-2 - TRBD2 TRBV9 CASSLRGGRANTGELFF TGTGCCAGCAGCCTCCGAGGCGGGAGGGCCAACACCGGGGAGCTGTTTTTT
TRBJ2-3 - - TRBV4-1 CASSQGRMGASTDTQYF TGCGCCAGCAGCCAAGGTCGTATGGGTGCTAGCACAGATACGCAGTATTTT
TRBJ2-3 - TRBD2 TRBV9 CASSVVSGRGTDTQYF TGTGCCAGCAGCGTAGTTAGCGGGAGAGGTACAGATACGCAGTATTTT
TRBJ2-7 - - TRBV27 CASTSNDYEQYF TGTGCCAGCACTAGCAACGACTACGAGCAGTACTTC
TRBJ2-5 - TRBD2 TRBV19 CASSGSLSSGSRGETQYF TGTGCCAGTAGTGGCTCTTTGTCTAGCGGGAGCCGGGGAGAGACCCAGTACTTC
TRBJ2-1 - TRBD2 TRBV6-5 CASSRAGDFSPEQFF TGTGCCAGCAGTAGGGCGGGAGACTTCAGCCCTGAGCAGTTCTTC
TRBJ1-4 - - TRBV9 CASSVLPAGGGGEKLFF TGTGCCAGCAGCGTCCTGCCCGCGGGGGGGGGAGGAGAAAAACTGTTTTTT
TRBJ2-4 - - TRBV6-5 CASSLGNIQYF TGTGCCAGCAGTCTCGGAAACATTCAGTACTTC
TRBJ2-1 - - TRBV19 CASSLKEFF TGTGCCAGTAGCCTAAAAGAGTTCTTC
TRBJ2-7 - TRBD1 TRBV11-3 CASSTRDRAEQYF TGTGCCAGCAGCACACGGGACAGGGCCGAGCAGTACTTC
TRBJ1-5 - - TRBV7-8 CASSPSGANNQPQHF TGTGCCAGCAGCCCGTCAGGGGCAAACAATCAGCCCCAGCATTTT
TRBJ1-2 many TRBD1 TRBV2 CASTYIKTGGGGYTF TGTGCCAGCACTTATATAAAGACAGGGGGCGGAGGCTACACCTTC
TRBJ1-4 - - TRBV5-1 CASSLAMSINEKLFF TGCGCCAGCAGCTTGGCCATGTCGATTAATGAAAAACTGTTTTTT
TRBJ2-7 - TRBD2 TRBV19 CASSAGSSGRSSEQYF TGTGCCAGTAGTGCCGGGTCTAGCGGGAGAAGCTCCGAGCAGTACTTC
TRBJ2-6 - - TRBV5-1 CASSLVVGGPTGANVLTF TGCGCCAGCAGCTTGGTGGTCGGGGGGCCCACTGGGGCCAACGTCCTGACTTTC
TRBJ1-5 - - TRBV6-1 CASRASVGRGQPQHF TGTGCCAGCAGGGCGAGTGTGGGGCGGGGACAGCCCCAGCATTTT
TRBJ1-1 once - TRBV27 CASRDLGAMNTEAFF TGTGCCAGCAGGGACCTCGGGGCCATGAACACTGAAGCTTTCTTT
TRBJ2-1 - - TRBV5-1 CASSLGGSGDEQFF TGCGCCAGCAGCTTGGGAGGGAGTGGCGATGAGCAGTTCTTC
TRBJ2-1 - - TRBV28 CASSGDKQFF TGTGCCAGCAGTGGGGACAAGCAGTTCTTC
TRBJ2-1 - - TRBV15 CATSRPEGAGEYNEQFF TGTGCCACCAGCAGACCGGAGGGGGCAGGGGAATACAATGAGCAGTTCTTC
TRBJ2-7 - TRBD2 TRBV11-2 CASSSSGTTREQYF TGTGCCAGCAGCTCCAGCGGGACCACTAGGGAGCAGTACTTC
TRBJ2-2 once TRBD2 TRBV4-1 CASSQAGPSGSGRGGELFF TGCGCCAGCAGCCAAGCTGGGCCTAGCGGGAGCGGCCGGGGCGGGGAGCTGTTTTTT
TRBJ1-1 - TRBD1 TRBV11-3 CASSPGQENTEAFF TGTGCCAGCAGCCCGGGACAGGAGAACACTGAAGCTTTCTTT
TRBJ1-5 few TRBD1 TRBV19 CASSPGQGRAQPQHF TGTGCCAGTAGTCCTGGACAGGGCCGCGCTCAGCCCCAGCATTTT
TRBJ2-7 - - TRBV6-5 CASSRTPRGEQYF TGTGCCAGCAGTCGGACACCCAGGGGCGAGCAGTACTTC
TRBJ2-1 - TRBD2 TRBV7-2 CASSRSVNVLADWNEQFF TGTGCCAGCAGCCGCTCTGTCAATGTGCTAGCGGACTGGAATGAGCAGTTCTTC
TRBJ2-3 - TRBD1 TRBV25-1 CASSEYKTGGSDTQYF TGTGCCAGCAGTGAATATAAGACAGGGGGTTCGGATACGCAGTATTTT
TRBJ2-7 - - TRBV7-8 CASSLDRASYEQYF TGTGCCAGCAGCTTAGACAGGGCCTCCTACGAGCAGTACTTC
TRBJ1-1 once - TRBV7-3 CASSPTGGEAFF TGTGCCAGCAGCCCGACTGGCGGCGAAGCTTTCTTT
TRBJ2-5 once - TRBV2 CASSNNQETQYF TGTGCCAGCAGTAACAACCAAGAGACCCAGTACTTC